This T cell receptor (beta chain) comes out of a study of shared clonotypes between healthy human individuals. This CDR3 contains 14 residues. Germline CDR1 is SGHNT and CDR2 is YYREEE (reference sequence). V lost 5 bases and J lost 1, with 12 bases in between. Produced via immunoSEQ multiplex PCR; TCRdb's table is partial and in-frame only. The table includes a few million clones, about 92% detected once. Sequenced input: naive CD4+ T cells from PBMCs. Subset of the sample: CD45RA+ positively selected. The chain employs TRBV5-4 and TRBJ1-1; D remains ambiguous. The clonotype was recovered from a young man in good health. Some clones in this sample may be carry-over from other donors' samples. The CDR3 coding sequence is TGTGCCAGCAGTGACGGACCAACGAACACTGAAGCTTTCTTT. It encodes CASSDGPTNTEAFF.